This TCR beta chain was documented in a study of PD-1 blockade in classical Hodgkin lymphoma. Every patient was affected by relapse after autologous stem cell transplantation, while exposure to brentuximab vedotin was not uniform. This clone was detected a few times. The data were produced by immunoSEQ multiplex PCR, yet TCRdb's version contains in-frame clones alone and is incomplete. The sample holds tens of thousands of clones, about three quarters seen once. This CDR3 spans 16 amino acids. Germline CDR1 LNHDA, CDR2 SQIVND (reference sequence). V lost 1 base and J lost 0, with 12 bases in between. This clonotype was sampled from a human donor with classical Hodgkin lymphoma. This sample comprised peripheral blood mononuclear cells (PBMCs), obtained at baseline. The V gene is TRBV19, the J gene TRBJ1-1; maybe TRBD1 (5 bases). The CDR3 DNA reads as TGTGCCAGTAGTATAGCGGCAGGGTCGGTGAACACTGAAGCTTTCTTT. Its protein product is CASSIAAGSVNTEAFF.